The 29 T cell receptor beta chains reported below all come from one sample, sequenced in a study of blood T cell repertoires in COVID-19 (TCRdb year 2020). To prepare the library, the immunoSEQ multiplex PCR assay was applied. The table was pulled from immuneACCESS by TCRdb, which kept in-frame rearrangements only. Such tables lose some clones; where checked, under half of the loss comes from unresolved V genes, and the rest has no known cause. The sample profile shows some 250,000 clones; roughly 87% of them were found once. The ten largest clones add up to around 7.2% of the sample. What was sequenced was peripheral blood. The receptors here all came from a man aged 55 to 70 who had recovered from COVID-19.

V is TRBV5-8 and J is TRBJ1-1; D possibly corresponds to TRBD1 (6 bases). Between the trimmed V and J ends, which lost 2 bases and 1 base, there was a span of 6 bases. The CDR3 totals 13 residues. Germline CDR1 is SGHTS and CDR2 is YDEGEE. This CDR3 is CASSFRGNTEAFF. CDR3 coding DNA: TGTGCCAGCAGCTTCAGGGGGAACACTGAAGCTTTCTTT.

This CDR3 reads CAWAGTGFSPLHF. CDR3 in DNA: TGTGCCTGGGCCGGGACAGGGTTTTCACCCCTCCACTTT. This sequence joins TRBV30 and TRBJ1-6; TRBD1 aligns across 9 bases. CDR3 size: 13 residues. The germline V gene has CDR1 GTSNPN and CDR2 SVGIG (reference sequence). J gave up 9 bases and V 5 bases, and 5 bases lay outside the gene matches. Complete variable domain (other parts from reference TRBV30 and TRBJ1-6): SQTIHQWPATLVQPVGSPLSLECTVEGTSNPNLYWYRQAAGRGLQLLFYSVGIGQISSEVPQNLSASRPQDRQFILSSKKLLLSDSGFYLCAWAGTGFSPLHFGNGTRLTVT.

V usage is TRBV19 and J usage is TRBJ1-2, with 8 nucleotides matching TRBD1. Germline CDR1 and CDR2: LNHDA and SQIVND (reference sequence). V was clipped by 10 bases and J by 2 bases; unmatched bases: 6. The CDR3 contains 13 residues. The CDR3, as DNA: TGTGCCACAAAGCGGACAGGGAACTATGGCTACACCTTC. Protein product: CATKRTGNYGYTF.

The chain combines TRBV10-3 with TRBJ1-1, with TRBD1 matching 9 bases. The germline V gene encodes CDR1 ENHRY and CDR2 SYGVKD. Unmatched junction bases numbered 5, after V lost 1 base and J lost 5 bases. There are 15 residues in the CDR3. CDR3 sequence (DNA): TGTGCCATCAGTGAGTACGGGACAGGGCGAACTGAAGCTTTCTTT. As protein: CAISEYGTGRTEAFF.

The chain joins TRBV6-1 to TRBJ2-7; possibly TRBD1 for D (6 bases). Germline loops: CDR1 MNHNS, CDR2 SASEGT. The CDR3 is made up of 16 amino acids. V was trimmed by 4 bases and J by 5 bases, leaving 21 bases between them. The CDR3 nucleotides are TGTGCCAGCAGTGTACACCGGGACACCCCCGCCCACGAGCAGTACTTC. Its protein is CASSVHRDTPAHEQYF.

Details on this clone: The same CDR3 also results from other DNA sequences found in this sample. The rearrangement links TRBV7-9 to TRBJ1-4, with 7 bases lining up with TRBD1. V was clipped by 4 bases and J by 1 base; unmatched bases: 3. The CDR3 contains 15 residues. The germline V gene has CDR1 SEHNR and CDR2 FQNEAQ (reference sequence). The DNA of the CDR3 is TGTGCCAGCAGCTCCAGACAGGGAACTAATGAAAAACTGTTTTTT. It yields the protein CASSSRQGTNEKLFF.

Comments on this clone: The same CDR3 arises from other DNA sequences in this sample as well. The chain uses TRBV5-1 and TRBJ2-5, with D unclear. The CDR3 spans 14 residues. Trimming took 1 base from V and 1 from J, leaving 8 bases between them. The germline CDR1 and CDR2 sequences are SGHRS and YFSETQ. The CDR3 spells CASSLTAAQETQYF. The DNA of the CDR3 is TGCGCCAGCAGCTTGACAGCCGCCCAAGAGACCCAGTACTTC.

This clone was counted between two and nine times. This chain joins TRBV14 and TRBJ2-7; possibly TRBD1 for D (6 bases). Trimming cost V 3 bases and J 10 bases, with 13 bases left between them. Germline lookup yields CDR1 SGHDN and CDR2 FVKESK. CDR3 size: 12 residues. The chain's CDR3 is CASSQGDTTQYF. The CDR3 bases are TGTGCCAGCAGCCAGGGGGACACTACCCAGTACTTC.

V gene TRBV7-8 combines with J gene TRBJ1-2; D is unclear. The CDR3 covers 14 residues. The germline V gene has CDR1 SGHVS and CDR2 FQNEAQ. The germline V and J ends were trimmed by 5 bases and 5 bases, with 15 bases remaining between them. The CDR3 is CASSPTVRGYGYTF. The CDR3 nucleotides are TGTGCCAGCAGCCCAACGGTCCGGGGTTATGGCTACACCTTC.

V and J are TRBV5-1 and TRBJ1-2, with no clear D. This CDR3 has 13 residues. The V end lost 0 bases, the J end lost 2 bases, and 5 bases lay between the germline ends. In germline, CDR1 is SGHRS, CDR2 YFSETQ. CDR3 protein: CASSLDMNYGYTF. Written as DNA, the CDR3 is TGCGCCAGCAGCTTGGACATGAACTATGGCTACACCTTC. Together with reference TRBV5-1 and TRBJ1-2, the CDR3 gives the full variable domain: KAGVTQTPRYLIKTRGQQVTLSCSPISGHRSVSWYQQTPGQGLQFLFEYFSETQRNKGNFPGRFSGRQFSNSRSEMNVSTLELGDSALYLCASSLDMNYGYTFGSGTRLTVV.

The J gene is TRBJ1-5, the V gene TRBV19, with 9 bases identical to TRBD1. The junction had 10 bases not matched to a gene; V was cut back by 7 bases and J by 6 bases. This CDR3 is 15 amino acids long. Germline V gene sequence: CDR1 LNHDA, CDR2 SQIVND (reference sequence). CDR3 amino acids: CASKAGTGSSQPQHF. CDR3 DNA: TGTGCCAGTAAAGCCGGGACAGGGAGTAGTCAGCCCCAGCATTTT.

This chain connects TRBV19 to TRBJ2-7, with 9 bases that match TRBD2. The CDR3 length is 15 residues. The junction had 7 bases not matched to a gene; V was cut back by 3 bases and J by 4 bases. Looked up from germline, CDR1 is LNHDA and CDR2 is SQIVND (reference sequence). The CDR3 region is CASSIQRGAAYEQYF. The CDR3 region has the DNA TGTGCCAGTAGTATTCAGCGGGGGGCGGCGTACGAGCAGTACTTC. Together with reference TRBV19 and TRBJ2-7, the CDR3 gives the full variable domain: DGGITQSPKYLFRKEGQNVTLSCEQNLNHDAMYWYRQDPGQGLRLIYYSQIVNDFQKGDIAEGYSVSREKKESFPLTVTSAQKNPTAFYLCASSIQRGAAYEQYFGPGTRLTVT.

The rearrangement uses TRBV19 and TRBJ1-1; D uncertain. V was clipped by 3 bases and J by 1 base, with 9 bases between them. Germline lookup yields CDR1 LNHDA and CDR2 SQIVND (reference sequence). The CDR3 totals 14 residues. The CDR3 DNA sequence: TGTGCCAGTAGTATCGGAGCCAAGAACACTGAAGCTTTCTTT. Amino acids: CASSIGAKNTEAFF.

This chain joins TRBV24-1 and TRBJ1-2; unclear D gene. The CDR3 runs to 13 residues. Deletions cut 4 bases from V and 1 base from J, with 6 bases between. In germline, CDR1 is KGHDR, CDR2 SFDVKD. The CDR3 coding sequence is TGTGCCACCAGTGACCAGGTTAACTATGGCTACACCTTC. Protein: CATSDQVNYGYTF.

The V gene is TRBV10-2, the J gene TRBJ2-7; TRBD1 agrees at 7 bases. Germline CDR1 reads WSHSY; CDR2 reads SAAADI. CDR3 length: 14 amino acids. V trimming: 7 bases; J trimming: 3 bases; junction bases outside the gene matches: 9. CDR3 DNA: TGCGCCAGCATGAGAAGTTCAGGGGGCTACGAGCAGTACGTC. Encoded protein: CASMRSSGGYEQYV.

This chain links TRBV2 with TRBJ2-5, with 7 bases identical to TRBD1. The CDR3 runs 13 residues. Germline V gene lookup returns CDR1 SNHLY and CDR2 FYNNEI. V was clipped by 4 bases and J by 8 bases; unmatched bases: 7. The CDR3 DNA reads TGTGCCAGCAGTGTGAAGGGGGCGCTTACCCAGTACTTC. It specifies CASSVKGALTQYF. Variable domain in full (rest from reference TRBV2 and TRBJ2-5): EPEVTQTPSHQVTQMGQEVILRCVPISNHLYFYWYRQILGQKVEFLVSFYNNEISEKSEIFDDQFSVERPDGSNFTLKIRSTKLEDSAMYFCASSVKGALTQYFGPGTRLLVL.

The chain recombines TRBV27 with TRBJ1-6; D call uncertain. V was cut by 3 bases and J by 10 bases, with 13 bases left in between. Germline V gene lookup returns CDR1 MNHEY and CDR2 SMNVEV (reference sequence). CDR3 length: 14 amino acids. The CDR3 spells CASSLAASRSPLHF. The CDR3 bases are TGTGCCAGCAGTTTGGCAGCGTCTCGGTCACCCCTCCACTTT.

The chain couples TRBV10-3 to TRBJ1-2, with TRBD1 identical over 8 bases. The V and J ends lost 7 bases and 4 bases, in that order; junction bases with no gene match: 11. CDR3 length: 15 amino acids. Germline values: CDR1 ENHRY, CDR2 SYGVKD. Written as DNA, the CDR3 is TGTGCCATCACCCCGGGACAGGTATTAGGCTATGGCTACACCTTC. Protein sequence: CAITPGQVLGYGYTF.

The CDR3 protein is CASTQIGVGAFF. Here the CDR3 DNA reads TGTGCCAGCACCCAAATCGGGGTTGGCGCTTTCTTT. The chain links TRBV6-5 to TRBJ1-1; D uncertain. From germline, CDR1 is MNHEY and CDR2 SVGAGI. The CDR3 is 12 amino acids. Trimming took off 7 bases at V and 11 bases at J, with 17 bases between the two ends.

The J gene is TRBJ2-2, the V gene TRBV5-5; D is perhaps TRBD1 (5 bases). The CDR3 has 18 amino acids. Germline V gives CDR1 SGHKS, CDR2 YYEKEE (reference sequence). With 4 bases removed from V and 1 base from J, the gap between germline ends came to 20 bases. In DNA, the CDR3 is TGTGCCAGCAGCCTGACGACAGCCCTCCTGAAGAACACCGGGGAGCTGTTTTTT. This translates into CASSLTTALLKNTGELFF.

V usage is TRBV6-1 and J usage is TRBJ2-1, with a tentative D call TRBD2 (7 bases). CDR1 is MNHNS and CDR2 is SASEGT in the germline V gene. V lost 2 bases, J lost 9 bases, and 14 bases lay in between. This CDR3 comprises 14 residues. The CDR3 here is CASSETGREAEQFF. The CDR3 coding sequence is TGTGCCAGCAGTGAAACAGGGAGGGAGGCTGAGCAGTTCTTC.

CDR3 in DNA: TGTGCCAGCAGTGACTCCCAGGACAGGGGGCATAATTCACCCCTCCACTTT. This gives the protein CASSDSQDRGHNSPLHF. This chain connects TRBV25-1 to TRBJ1-6; TRBD1 matches at 11 bases. The CDR3 spans 17 residues. After removal of 3 bases from V and 5 bases from J, the junction contained 6 bases not matched to a gene. The germline V gene has CDR1 MGHDK and CDR2 SYGVNS.

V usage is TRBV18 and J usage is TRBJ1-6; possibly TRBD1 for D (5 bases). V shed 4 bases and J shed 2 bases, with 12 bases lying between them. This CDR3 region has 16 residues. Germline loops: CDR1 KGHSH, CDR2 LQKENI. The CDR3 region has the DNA TGTGCCAGCTCACAGGGGCGAGTAACCTATAATTCACCCCTCCACTTT. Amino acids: CASSQGRVTYNSPLHF.

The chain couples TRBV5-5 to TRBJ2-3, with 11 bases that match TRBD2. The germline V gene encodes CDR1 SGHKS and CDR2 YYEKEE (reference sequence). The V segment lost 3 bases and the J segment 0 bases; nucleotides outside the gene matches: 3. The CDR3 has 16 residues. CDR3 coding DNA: TGTGCCAGCAGCTCAGGACTAGCGGGCAGCACAGATACGCAGTATTTT. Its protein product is CASSSGLAGSTDTQYF.

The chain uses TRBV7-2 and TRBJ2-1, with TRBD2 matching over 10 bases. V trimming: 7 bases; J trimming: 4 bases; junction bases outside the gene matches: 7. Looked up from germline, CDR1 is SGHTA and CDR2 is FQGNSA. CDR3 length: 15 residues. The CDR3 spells CASTPLAGVYNEQFF. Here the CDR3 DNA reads TGTGCCAGCACCCCTCTAGCGGGGGTTTACAATGAGCAGTTCTTC.

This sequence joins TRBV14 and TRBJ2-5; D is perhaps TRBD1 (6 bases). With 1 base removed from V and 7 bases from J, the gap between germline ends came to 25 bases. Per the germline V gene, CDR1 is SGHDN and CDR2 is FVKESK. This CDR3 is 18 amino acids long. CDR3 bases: TGTGCCAGCAGCCAAGTTACTCGGACAGAAAAAAGTCGTGGGACCCAGTACTTC. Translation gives CASSQVTRTEKSRGTQYF.

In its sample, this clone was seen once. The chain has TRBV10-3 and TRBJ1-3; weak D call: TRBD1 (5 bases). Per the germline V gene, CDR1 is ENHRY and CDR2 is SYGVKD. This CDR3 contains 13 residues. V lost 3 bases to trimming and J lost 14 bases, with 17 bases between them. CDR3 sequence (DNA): TGTGCCATCAGTGACGTCCAGGGATCCCACCTATATTTT. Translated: CAISDVQGSHLYF.

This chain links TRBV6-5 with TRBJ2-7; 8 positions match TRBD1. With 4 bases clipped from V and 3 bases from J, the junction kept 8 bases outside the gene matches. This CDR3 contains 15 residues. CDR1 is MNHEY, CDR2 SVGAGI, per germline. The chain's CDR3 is CASSSRTGYLYEQYF. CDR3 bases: TGTGCCAGCAGTTCTCGGACAGGGTATCTCTACGAGCAGTACTTC.

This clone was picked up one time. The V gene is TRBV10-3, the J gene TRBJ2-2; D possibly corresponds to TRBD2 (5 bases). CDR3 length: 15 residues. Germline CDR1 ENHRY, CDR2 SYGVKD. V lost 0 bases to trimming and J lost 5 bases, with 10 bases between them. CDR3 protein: CAISESGLVTGELFF. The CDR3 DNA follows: TGTGCCATCAGTGAGTCAGGACTTGTGACCGGGGAGCTGTTTTTT.